A selection of T cell receptor beta chains follows, all from one sample in a study of post-analysis software for immune sequencing data. Using its own MiXCR run on the PCR reads, TCRdb lists one record per CDR3 protein. Of approximately 440,000 distinct CDR3 sequences detected, approximately 45% appear once; the ten largest clones hold around 10%. What was sequenced was blood. The receptors derive from a girl under 18 with multiple sclerosis. Both conserved end residues are part of each CDR3. D genes are given only for firm matches. Clone size is stated in some rows and not others, as once, few, many or a class when expanded.

cdr3_aa cdr3_nt clone_size j_call v_call d_call
CASRIGVTSYEQYF TGCGCCAGCCGGATAGGGGTCACCTCCTATGAGCAGTACTTC . TRBJ2-4 TRBV23-1 .
CASSLEGLPYNEQFF TGTGCCAGCAGCCTTGAGGGACTACCCTACAATGAGCAGTTCTTC . TRBJ2-1 TRBV3-1 TRBD2
CASSQYRVKAETQYF TGTGCCAGCAGCCAATACCGGGTTAAAGCAGAGACCCAGTACTTC . TRBJ2-5 TRBV4-2 .
CVSSPEEASFYNEQFF TGTGTCAGCAGCCCGGAAGAGGCTAGCTTCTACAATGAGCAGTTCTTC . TRBJ2-1 TRBV7-9 .
CASSLAPGGETQYF TGCGCCAGCAGCTTGGCCCCGGGAGGGGAGACCCAGTACTTC . TRBJ2-5 TRBV5-1 TRBD2
CSARDSQGPTLEAFF TGCAGTGCTAGAGACTCACAGGGACCCACCCTCGAAGCTTTCTTT . TRBJ1-1 TRBV20-1 .
CASSLGSAQPQHF TGTGCCAGCAGTTTAGGTTCGGCTCAGCCCCAGCATTTT few TRBJ1-5 TRBV12-3/TRBV12-4 .
CASRRSPGARLETQYF TGTGCCAGCAGGCGAAGCCCGGGGGCGCGATTAGAGACCCAGTACTTC . TRBJ2-5 TRBV12-3/TRBV12-4 .
CASSVPGTDTQYF TGTGCCAGCAGCGTACCAGGGACAGATACGCAGTATTTT once TRBJ2-3 TRBV9 .
CASSQDLGLFNEQFF TGCGCCAGCAGCCAAGACCTCGGGCTCTTCAATGAGCAGTTCTTC . TRBJ2-1 TRBV4-1 .
CASSLGPGEMNTEAFF TGCGCCAGCAGCTTGGGACCCGGGGAGATGAACACTGAAGCTTTCTTT many TRBJ1-1 TRBV5-1 .
CSARTGGNQPQHF TGCAGTGCTAGGACAGGGGGAAATCAGCCCCAGCATTTT . TRBJ1-5 TRBV20-1 TRBD1
CASSLAWAGAGETQYF TGCGCCAGCAGCTTGGCCTGGGCGGGTGCCGGCGAGACCCAGTACTTC . TRBJ2-5 TRBV5-1 .
CASSLFLTGAKEQYF TGTGCCAGCAGCTTATTCCTGACAGGGGCCAAGGAGCAGTACTTC many TRBJ2-7 TRBV7-8 TRBD1
CASIRGAGGWDGYTF TGTGCCAGCATCAGAGGGGCAGGGGGTTGGGATGGCTACACCTTC . TRBJ1-2 TRBV12-3/TRBV12-4 TRBD1
CASRQQGGNYEQYF TGTGCCAGCAGACAACAGGGGGGGAACTACGAGCAGTACTTC . TRBJ2-7 TRBV12-3/TRBV12-4 .
CAIRPGGNTDTQYF TGTGCCATCAGACCCGGCGGCAACACAGATACGCAGTATTTT . TRBJ2-3 TRBV10-3 .
CASSVDGRSNQPQHF TGTGCCAGCAGCGTAGACGGGCGAAGCAATCAGCCCCAGCATTTT once TRBJ1-5 TRBV9 .
CASSTRTSGRGRETQYF TGTGCCAGCAGTACCAGGACTAGCGGGAGAGGAAGGGAGACCCAGTACTTC few TRBJ2-5 TRBV6-2/TRBV6-3 TRBD2
CASSLIPGKIETQYF TGTGCCAGCAGCTTAATACCCGGAAAGATTGAGACCCAGTACTTC few TRBJ2-5 TRBV7-3 .
CASSPSTRVTYEQYF TGTGCCAGCAGCCCTAGTACCCGGGTAACCTACGAGCAGTACTTC . TRBJ2-7 TRBV3-1 .
CSVARDRGGYGYTF TGCAGCGTTGCTAGGGACAGGGGAGGCTATGGCTACACCTTC . TRBJ1-2 TRBV29-1 TRBD1
CASSITTSGRVSSYNEQFF TGTGCCAGCAGCATAACGACCTCTGGGCGGGTTAGCTCCTACAATGAGCAGTTCTTC . TRBJ2-1 TRBV6-1 .
CASSQDTGPYNEQFF TGCGCCAGCAGCCAAGATACAGGTCCCTACAATGAGCAGTTCTTC few TRBJ2-1 TRBV4-1 .
CASSQDLGGQGSPLHF TGCGCCAGCAGCCAAGATCTCGGGGGTCAGGGTTCACCCCTCCACTTT . TRBJ1-6 TRBV4-3 .
CSAQKDRLYGYTF TGCAGTGCCCAGAAGGACCGGCTCTATGGCTACACCTTC . TRBJ1-2 TRBV20-1 .
CASSEGMGPPGTEAFF TGTGCCAGCAGTGAAGGAATGGGACCTCCCGGCACTGAAGCTTTCTTT . TRBJ1-1 TRBV2 .
CASSLFLQGVDTEAFF TGTGCCAGCAGTCTTTTCCTACAGGGAGTGGACACTGAAGCTTTCTTT . TRBJ1-1 TRBV6-2/TRBV6-3 .
CASSLVGSSYEQYF TGTGCCAGCAGCTTAGTTGGTTCCTCCTACGAGCAGTACTTC many TRBJ2-7 TRBV5-1 .
CSVEDNPYEQYF TGCAGCGTTGAAGATAACCCATACGAGCAGTACTTC few TRBJ2-7 TRBV29-1 .
CSARDGGTPYNEQFF TGCAGTGCTAGAGATGGGGGGACACCTTACAATGAGCAGTTCTTC . TRBJ2-1 TRBV20-1 .
CSVEYNLAGGPVYEQYF TGCAGCGTTGAATATAATCTAGCGGGAGGGCCGGTCTACGAGCAGTACTTC . TRBJ2-7 TRBV29-1 TRBD2
CASRRRDRPYEQYF TGTGCCAGCAGGCGCCGGGACAGACCCTACGAGCAGTACTTC . TRBJ2-7 TRBV12-3/TRBV12-4 TRBD1
CASSLRQAGQPQHF TGTGCCAGCAGCCTCCGCCAAGCCGGGCAGCCCCAGCATTTT few TRBJ1-5 TRBV7-2 .
CASSGGLAGAEGNIYEQYF TGTGCCAGCAGCGGGGGACTAGCGGGAGCAGAAGGGAACATCTACGAGCAGTACTTC . TRBJ2-7 TRBV9 TRBD2
CASSQDPGGGEQFF TGTGCCAGCAGCCAAGATCCAGGGGGGGGTGAGCAGTTCTTC . TRBJ2-1 TRBV4-2 .
CASTGMIAKNIQYF TGTGCCAGCACGGGCATGATAGCCAAAAACATTCAGTACTTC . TRBJ2-4 TRBV28 .
CSARGASGRSETQYF TGCAGTGCTAGAGGGGCTAGCGGGAGGTCGGAGACCCAGTACTTC few TRBJ2-5 TRBV20-1 TRBD2
CASSSEGGRYEQYF TGCGCCAGCAGCAGCGAGGGGGGGCGGTACGAGCAGTACTTC . TRBJ2-7 TRBV5-1 .
CASSRGQAGQPLRGNIQYF TGTGCCAGTAGTAGGGGACAGGCCGGGCAGCCCCTACGGGGAAACATTCAGTACTTC . TRBJ2-4 TRBV19 TRBD1
CSATPQGAAYGYTF TGCAGTGCTACCCCACAGGGGGCAGCCTATGGCTACACCTTC . TRBJ1-2 TRBV20-1 TRBD1
CASGRREGTDTQYF TGTGCCAGCGGCAGGCGGGAGGGCACAGATACGCAGTATTTT . TRBJ2-3 TRBV4-2 TRBD2
CSARGPQREEPYNEQFF TGCAGTGCTAGAGGCCCCCAGCGGGAGGAACCCTACAATGAGCAGTTCTTC . TRBJ2-1 TRBV20-1 TRBD2
CSARGGLAGGPWNEQFF TGCAGTGCTAGAGGGGGACTAGCGGGAGGGCCGTGGAATGAGCAGTTCTTC . TRBJ2-1 TRBV20-1 TRBD2
CASSITSGTDNEQFF TGTGCCAGCAGCATAACAAGCGGGACTGACAATGAGCAGTTCTTC . TRBJ2-1 TRBV7-2 TRBD2
CASSIYRDVSGYTF TGTGCCAGCAGTATATATCGGGACGTCTCGGGCTACACCTTC few TRBJ1-2 TRBV2 .
CSVGPGGRATDTQYF TGCAGCGTAGGCCCAGGCGGGAGGGCCACAGATACGCAGTATTTT . TRBJ2-3 TRBV29-1 TRBD2
CSARDEDSEGKPNYGYTF TGCAGTGCTAGGGACGAGGACTCAGAGGGCAAGCCTAACTATGGCTACACCTTC . TRBJ1-2 TRBV20-1 .
CASSQSLQGWGYTF TGTGCCAGCAGCCAATCTCTGCAGGGATGGGGCTACACCTTC . TRBJ1-2 TRBV16 .
CSAVASGMRETQYF TGCAGTGCAGTGGCTAGCGGGATGAGAGAGACCCAGTACTTC . TRBJ2-5 TRBV20-1 TRBD2
CASSKAGFGADTQYF TGTGCCAGCAGCAAAGCAGGGTTTGGCGCAGATACGCAGTATTTT few TRBJ2-3 TRBV7-9 .
CASSYSGKTYEQYF TGTGCCAGCAGTTACAGCGGAAAAACCTACGAGCAGTACTTC . TRBJ2-7 TRBV12-3/TRBV12-4 .
CSARDLELEAFF TGCAGTGCTAGAGATCTTGAATTAGAAGCTTTCTTT . TRBJ1-1 TRBV20-1 .